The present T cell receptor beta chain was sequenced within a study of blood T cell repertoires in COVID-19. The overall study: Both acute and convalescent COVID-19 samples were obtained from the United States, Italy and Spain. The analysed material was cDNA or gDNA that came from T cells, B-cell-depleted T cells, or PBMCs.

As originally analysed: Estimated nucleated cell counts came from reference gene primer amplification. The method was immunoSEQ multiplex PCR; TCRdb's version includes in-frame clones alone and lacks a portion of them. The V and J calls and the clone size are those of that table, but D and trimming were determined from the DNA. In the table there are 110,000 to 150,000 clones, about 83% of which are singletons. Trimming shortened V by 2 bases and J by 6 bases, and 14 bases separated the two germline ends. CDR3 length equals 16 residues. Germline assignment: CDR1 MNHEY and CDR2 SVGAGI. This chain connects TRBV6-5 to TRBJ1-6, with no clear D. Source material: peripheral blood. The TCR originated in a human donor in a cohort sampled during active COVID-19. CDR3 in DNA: TGTGCCAGCAGTTACACTTCAGCGAAGGTTAATTCACCCCTCCACTTT. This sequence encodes CASSYTSAKVNSPLHF.